This TCR beta chain was retrieved from a study of T cell repertoires in cytomegalovirus infection. Study in general: Indications of both CMV infection and matching HLA type were provided by public TCR beta signatures.

Via MiXCR, TCRdb re-called the reads, giving one row per CDR3 protein. Of approximately 150,000 distinct CDR3 sequences listed, 15% to 20% are singletons. Overall study results and limits: There were HLA-C-restricted CMV-specific TCR beta clonotypes dominating the ex vivo response. Of the TCR beta families, the public ones yielded a cumulative frequency that identified carriers of CMV plus the relevant HLA.

As for this clonotype: Its antigen is unknown.

This clonotype was sampled from a human donor in good health (CMV status not recorded). Some clones in this sample may be carry-over from other donors' samples. Material for sequencing was CD8+ T cells from PBMCs.

In DNA, the CDR3 is TGTGCCAGCAGCTTAGATGTCGGGACCACGGATGAGCAGTTCTTC. It translates to CASSLDVGTTDEQFF. This sequence joins TRBV7-3 and TRBJ2-1; D tentatively reads TRBD1 or TRBD2 (5 bases each). CDR3 length: 15 residues. Trimming took 2 bases from V and 8 from J, leaving 16 bases between them. The germline V gene has CDR1 SGHTA and CDR2 FQGTGA.